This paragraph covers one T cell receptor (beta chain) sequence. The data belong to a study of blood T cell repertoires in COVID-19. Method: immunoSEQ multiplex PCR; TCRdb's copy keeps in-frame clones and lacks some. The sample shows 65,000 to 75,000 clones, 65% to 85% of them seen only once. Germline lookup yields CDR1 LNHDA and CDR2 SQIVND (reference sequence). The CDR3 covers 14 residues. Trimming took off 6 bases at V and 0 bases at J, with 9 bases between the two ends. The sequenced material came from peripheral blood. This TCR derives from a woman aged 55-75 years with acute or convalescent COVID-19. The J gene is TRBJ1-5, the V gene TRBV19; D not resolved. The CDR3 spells CASSLANSNQPQHF. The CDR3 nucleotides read TGTGCCAGTAGCCTAGCAAATAGCAATCAGCCCCAGCATTTT.